Listed below are T cell receptor beta chains from one sample, sequenced in a study of blood T cell repertoires in COVID-19. Measured with immunoSEQ multiplex PCR; TCRdb has only the in-frame clones, and not every one. The sample consists of about 140,000 clones, 80% to 85% of them appearing once. Input material: peripheral blood. These receptors came from a man younger than 40 with COVID-19, enrolled during active disease. CDR3s include the opening cysteine and the closing phenylalanine or tryptophan. Each record gives: clone size, J gene, CDR3 length, V gene, D gene, CDR3 protein, CDR3 DNA. A D gene is named only where the DNA matches it firmly. Expanded clones get a size class; other rows say once, few or many, or leave the size out.

few TRBJ2-7 14 TRBV5-1 NA CASNSGTDSYEQYF TGCGCCAGCAACTCGGGAACCGACTCCTACGAGCAGTACTTC
NA TRBJ1-4 17 TRBV7-8 NA CASSRDRFLADNEKLFF TGTGCCAGCAGCCGAGACAGGTTCCTGGCAGATAATGAAAAACTGTTTTTT
NA TRBJ1-1 15 TRBV5-1 NA CASSPTQGLNTEAFF TGCGCCAGCAGCCCAACCCAGGGGCTGAACACTGAAGCTTTCTTT
NA TRBJ2-3 14 TRBV6-4 TRBD2 CASSEGLETDTQYF TGTGCCAGCAGTGAAGGACTAGAGACAGATACGCAGTATTTT
NA TRBJ2-7 13 TRBV27 NA CASSLKLLYEQYF TGTGCCAGCAGTTTAAAGCTGCTATACGAGCAGTACTTC
NA TRBJ2-2 16 TRBV27 NA CASSLGLYFKTGELFF TGTGCCAGCAGTTTAGGACTTTATTTTAAGACCGGGGAGCTGTTTTTT
many TRBJ2-3 17 TRBV4-2 TRBD2 CASSQDGAGGGADTQYF TGTGCCAGCAGCCAGGATGGAGCGGGAGGGGGGGCAGATACGCAGTATTTT
NA TRBJ2-2 15 TRBV6-2/TRBV6-3 TRBD2 CASSITSGRPGELFF TGTGCCAGCAGCATTACTAGCGGGAGGCCCGGGGAGCTGTTTTTT
NA TRBJ2-2 18 TRBV7-3 TRBD2 CASSLSGTSGSRPGELFF TGTGCCAGCAGCTTATCCGGGACTAGCGGGAGTAGGCCCGGGGAGCTGTTTTTT
NA TRBJ2-7 15 TRBV6-5 TRBD1 CASTTSSDRAYEQYF TGTGCCAGCACAACCTCATCGGACAGGGCCTACGAGCAGTACTTC
NA TRBJ1-2 13 TRBV5-1 NA CASAGAHNYGYTF TGCGCCAGCGCTGGGGCGCATAACTATGGCTACACCTTC
NA TRBJ2-1 16 TRBV11-3 TRBD2 CASSLGLAGPSNEQFF TGTGCCAGCAGCTTGGGGCTAGCGGGTCCTTCCAATGAGCAGTTCTTC
once TRBJ2-7 14 TRBV18 NA CASSPTTDSDEQYF TGTGCCAGCTCACCAACAACAGATTCCGACGAGCAGTACTTC
NA TRBJ1-6 15 TRBV30 NA CAWGARGGYSSPLHF TGTGCCTGGGGGGCCCGTGGGGGCTATAGTTCACCCCTCCACTTT
NA TRBJ2-6 16 TRBV10-3 TRBD1 CAISEQGVTGANVLTF TGTGCCATCAGTGAACAGGGGGTAACTGGGGCCAACGTCCTGACTTTC
NA TRBJ2-7 16 TRBV24-1 TRBD1 CATSDPRTGGLTAQYF TGTGCCACCAGTGATCCTCGGACAGGGGGACTTACGGCGCAGTACTTC
NA TRBJ2-7 12 TRBV29-1 TRBD2 CSAVRGGREQYF TGCAGCGCCGTGCGGGGGGGAAGGGAGCAGTACTTC
NA TRBJ2-5 15 TRBV19 TRBD2 CASSRTSGVQETQYF TGTGCCAGTAGTAGGACTAGCGGAGTCCAAGAGACCCAGTACTTC
NA TRBJ2-5 15 TRBV5-6 TRBD2 CASSFGLAGGETQYF TGTGCCAGCAGCTTCGGACTAGCGGGTGGGGAGACCCAGTACTTC
NA TRBJ2-7 12 TRBV28 NA CASSPGRNEQYF TGTGCCAGCAGTCCGGGAAGGAACGAGCAGTACTTC
once TRBJ2-3 13 TRBV19 NA CAAGSRITDTQYF TGTGCCGCCGGGAGTCGAATCACAGATACGCAGTATTTT
NA TRBJ1-2 14 TRBV30 NA CAWIFSGFSHGYTF TGTGCCTGGATTTTTTCGGGATTTTCACATGGCTACACCTTC
NA TRBJ1-5 16 TRBV19 NA CASKDGTRYSNQPQHF TGTGCCAGTAAGGACGGGACAAGATATAGCAATCAGCCCCAGCATTTT
NA TRBJ2-7 15 TRBV10-1 NA CASSSQGSPPYEQYF TGCGCCAGCAGTTCCCAGGGAAGCCCCCCCTACGAGCAGTACTTC
NA TRBJ1-2 13 TRBV11-3 TRBD1 CASSAATGAGYTF TGTGCCAGCAGCGCGGCCACAGGGGCTGGCTACACCTTC
NA TRBJ2-3 14 TRBV9 NA CASSERTEADTQYF TGTGCCAGCAGCGAGAGGACGGAGGCAGATACGCAGTATTTT
many TRBJ2-2 17 TRBV4-2 TRBD2 CASSQDGESSGSGELFF TGTGCCAGCAGCCAAGATGGCGAGTCTAGCGGGAGTGGGGAGCTGTTTTTT
NA TRBJ2-7 15 TRBV19 NA CASSMSLGGAYEQYF TGTGCCAGTAGTATGAGTTTAGGGGGAGCCTACGAGCAGTACTTC
NA TRBJ2-1 18 TRBV4-1 TRBD1 CASSQEWEQGSSYNEQFF TGCGCCAGCAGCCAAGAATGGGAACAGGGGAGCTCCTACAATGAGCAGTTCTTC
NA TRBJ2-1 20 TRBV6-4 TRBD2 CASSEISGLAGRIGRDEQFF TGTGCCAGCAGTGAAATTTCGGGACTAGCGGGACGCATAGGTCGTGATGAGCAGTTCTTC
NA TRBJ2-7 15 TRBV28 TRBD2 CASSYLLAGKVEQYF TGTGCCAGCAGCTACCTACTAGCGGGAAAGGTCGAGCAGTACTTC
NA TRBJ1-2 14 TRBV2 NA CASSENIGGYGYTF TGTGCCAGCAGTGAAAACATCGGCGGTTATGGCTACACCTTC
NA TRBJ2-6 14 TRBV10-3 TRBD1 CATRQGSGANVLTF TGTGCCACCAGACAGGGCTCCGGGGCCAACGTCCTGACTTTC
NA TRBJ2-3 12 TRBV9 NA CASSAVTDTQYF TGTGCCAGCAGCGCGGTCACAGATACGCAGTATTTT
NA TRBJ2-7 15 TRBV18 TRBD2 CASSPWTSGIYEQYF TGTGCCAGCTCACCTTGGACTAGCGGGATCTACGAGCAGTACTTC
NA TRBJ1-2 16 TRBV24-1 NA CATSSGGLGWNYGYTF TGTGCCACCAGTTCGGGGGGCCTTGGGTGGAACTATGGCTACACCTTC
NA TRBJ2-3 13 TRBV3-1/TRBV3-2 NA CASSLPGTDTQYF TGTGCCAGCAGCCTTCCGGGCACAGATACGCAGTATTTT
NA TRBJ1-2 16 TRBV3-1/TRBV3-2 NA CASSQVGKRAGYGYTF TGTGCCAGCAGCCAAGTGGGGAAGCGGGCTGGCTATGGCTACACCTTC
NA TRBJ1-1 13 TRBV5-1 NA CASSATRNTEAFF TGCGCCAGCAGCGCCACGCGGAACACTGAAGCTTTCTTT
NA TRBJ2-1 13 TRBV19 NA CASSIMGENEQFF TGTGCCAGTAGTATTATGGGCGAGAATGAGCAGTTCTTC
NA TRBJ1-1 14 TRBV25-1 NA CASKFGGSNTEAFF TGTGCCAGCAAGTTCGGGGGTTCGAACACTGAAGCTTTCTTT
NA TRBJ1-5 15 TRBV2 NA CASRPQAYSNQPQHF TGTGCCAGCAGACCGCAGGCTTATAGCAATCAGCCCCAGCATTTT
NA TRBJ2-7 15 TRBV7-9 NA CASSPLGGEGYEQYF TGTGCCAGCAGCCCCTTAGGGGGTGAAGGCTACGAGCAGTACTTC
NA TRBJ2-7 16 TRBV27 TRBD2 CASSWGLTSASYEQYF TGTGCCAGCAGTTGGGGCCTTACTAGCGCCTCCTACGAGCAGTACTTC
NA TRBJ2-7 15 TRBV5-4 TRBD1 CASSQFGTGMFEQYF TGTGCCAGCAGTCAGTTCGGGACAGGGATGTTCGAGCAGTACTTC
few TRBJ2-7 14 TRBV4-3 TRBD1 CASSQDDRGYEQYF TGCGCCAGCAGCCAAGATGACAGGGGTTACGAGCAGTACTTC
NA TRBJ2-1 13 TRBV9 NA CASSDRVFDEQFF TGTGCCAGCAGCGACCGCGTCTTCGATGAGCAGTTCTTC
NA TRBJ2-1 16 TRBV9 TRBD2 CASSVVGTSGTGEQFF TGTGCCAGCAGCGTAGTGGGGACTAGCGGGACGGGTGAGCAGTTCTTC
NA TRBJ1-1 12 TRBV28 TRBD1 CASGQGWTEAFF TGTGCCAGCGGACAGGGGTGGACTGAAGCTTTCTTT
NA TRBJ1-1 16 TRBV10-3 TRBD1 CAISEGGQGLNTEAFF TGTGCCATCTCGGAGGGGGGACAGGGCTTAAACACTGAAGCTTTCTTT
NA TRBJ1-1 14 TRBV11-1 NA CASSLGEGRTEAFF TGTGCCAGCAGCCTAGGGGAGGGGCGTACTGAAGCTTTCTTT
NA TRBJ2-2 13 TRBV6-5 NA CASKSGETGELFF TGTGCCAGCAAATCGGGGGAGACCGGGGAGCTGTTTTTT
NA TRBJ2-7 15 TRBV10-3 TRBD2 CAISGVGLAGSVQYF TGTGCCATCAGTGGGGTCGGGCTAGCGGGATCGGTGCAGTACTTC
NA TRBJ1-1 12 TRBV25-1 NA CASSPAGTEAFF TGTGCCAGCAGTCCCGCGGGCACTGAAGCTTTCTTT
few TRBJ2-2 20 TRBV12-1 NA CASSSEAGTSGRRNTGELFF TGTGCCAGCAGCTCCGAGGCCGGGACTAGCGGGAGGCGGAACACCGGGGAGCTGTTTTTT